A single sample is the source of the 28 T cell receptor beta chains below, sequenced in a study of B cell selection in AIRE deficiency. CD4+CD127+ cells were sorted as the conventional CD4 T cells. TCRdb's table, derived via immunoSEQ multiplex PCR, lists solely in-frame clones and lacks some. The table shows 20,000 to 25,000 clones, with almost 97% occurring only once. The sequenced sample consisted of conventional CD4+ T cells sorted from PBMCs. The receptor source for this set is a human donor with AIRE deficiency.

The J gene is TRBJ1-1, the V gene TRBV21-1; the table's D gene call, TRBD1, was not cross checked with the DNA. TRBV21-1 is assigned pseudogene status. CDR3 length: 15 residues. CDR3 protein: CASSMDRGTWTEAFF. In DNA form, the CDR3 reads TGTGCCAGCAGCATGGACAGGGGGACTTGGACTGAAGCTTTCTTT.

This chain connects TRBV28 to TRBJ1-5; D gene uncertain. Looked up from germline, CDR1 is MDHEN and CDR2 is SYDVKM. Trimming removed 3 bases at V and 5 bases at J, with 11 bases between. The CDR3 is 14 residues long. In DNA, the CDR3 is TGTGCCAGCAGTTTGCCAGAGGTTCATCAGCCCCAGCATTTT. Protein product: CASSLPEVHQPQHF. Full variable domain (outside the CDR3, taken from reference TRBV28 and TRBJ1-5): DVKVTQSSRYLVKRTGEKVFLECVQDMDHENMFWYRQDPGLGLRLIYFSYDVKMKEKGDIPEGYSVSREKKERFSLILESASTNQTSMYLCASSLPEVHQPQHFGDGTRLSIL.

The V gene is TRBV5-6, the J gene TRBJ2-1, with 10 positions matching TRBD2. This CDR3 region has 15 residues. The J segment lost 3 bases and the V segment lost 4 bases, leaving 4 bases of the junction unmatched. The V gene's germline CDR1 is SGHDT and CDR2 YYEEEE. As DNA, the CDR3 is TGTGCCAGCAGCCCCACTAGCGGGATCTACAATGAGCAGTTCTTC. Amino acids: CASSPTSGIYNEQFF.

CDR3 DNA sequence: TGTGCCAGCAGTTACGGGGAGACCCAGTACTTC. Its protein product is CASSYGETQYF. This chain links TRBV6-5 with TRBJ2-5, with D unresolved. Germline CDR1 reads MNHEY; CDR2 reads SVGAGI. V was pared by 2 bases and J by 5 bases, with 3 bases between. The CDR3 covers 11 residues.

J is TRBJ2-2 and V is TRBV28; a possible D gene is TRBD1 (5 bases). The CDR3 totals 17 residues. Germline CDR1 reads MDHEN; CDR2 reads SYDVKM. V was trimmed by 5 bases and J by 7 bases, leaving 23 bases between them. The CDR3 nucleotides read TGTGCCAGCAGTCCCCCAGTAGGGGCGGCGATTAACGGGGAGCTGTTTTTT. Residues: CASSPPVGAAINGELFF.

This chain links TRBV9 with TRBJ2-1, with D maybe TRBD1 (6 bases). The germline V gene has CDR1 SGDLS and CDR2 YYNGEE. V was shortened by 4 bases and J by 0 bases, with 14 bases between the two germline ends. This CDR3 region has 16 residues. The CDR3 DNA sequence: TGTGCCAGCAGCACAGATACAGGGAGCTCCTACAATGAGCAGTTCTTC. Translation gives CASSTDTGSSYNEQFF.

The chain links TRBV30 to TRBJ2-5, with D perhaps matching TRBD1 (6 bases). The CDR3 totals 14 residues. Trimming shortened V by 5 bases and J by 4 bases, and 17 bases separated the two germline ends. CDR1 is GTSNPN, CDR2 SVGIG, per germline (reference sequence). The CDR3: CAWSDRSWGETQYF. Written as DNA, the CDR3 is TGTGCCTGGTCCGACAGGTCGTGGGGAGAGACCCAGTACTTC.

V gene TRBV7-3 combines with J gene TRBJ1-1; tentative D call: TRBD1 (5 bases). CDR3 length: 14 residues. Trimming shortened V by 5 bases and J by 1 base, and 11 bases separated the two germline ends. Germline lookup yields CDR1 SGHTA and CDR2 FQGTGA. The CDR3 loop is CASSQTGGNTEAFF. As DNA, the CDR3 is TGTGCCAGCAGCCAAACCGGGGGGAACACTGAAGCTTTCTTT.

The chain combines TRBV5-1 with TRBJ1-3; D not resolved. CDR1 and CDR2 from the germline V gene are SGHRS and YFSETQ. Between the trimmed V and J ends, which lost 4 bases and 0 bases, there was a span of 8 bases. The CDR3 extends over 14 amino acids. CDR3 residues: CASSPRDSGNTIYF. The CDR3 nucleotides read TGCGCCAGCAGCCCCCGGGACTCTGGAAACACCATATATTTT.

The chain uses TRBV2 and TRBJ1-1; D is possibly TRBD1 (5 bases). The CDR3 is 17 amino acids. With 4 bases removed from V and 4 bases from J, the gap between germline ends came to 22 bases. Germline CDR1 reads SNHLY; CDR2 reads FYNNEI. The CDR3 DNA is TGTGCCAGCAGTGTAGACAGCTATGATTTCGGCTTCACTGAAGCTTTCTTT. Its protein is CASSVDSYDFGFTEAFF.

In its sample, this clone was seen once. The chain couples TRBV11-2 to TRBJ2-5; a weak D match, TRBD1 (5 bases). The V end was cut by 5 bases, the J end by 4 bases, with 14 bases between. Germline V gene sequence: CDR1 SGHAT, CDR2 FQNNGV. This CDR3 comprises 14 residues. CDR3 nucleotides: TGTGCCAGCAGCCCAGGGTCTCAAAGAGAGACCCAGTACTTC. Translating it yields CASSPGSQRETQYF.

The V call is TRBV11-3, the J call TRBJ2-1; TRBD1 matches 10 bases. V lost 4 bases, J lost 7 bases, and 7 bases stayed unmatched. Germline loops: CDR1 SGHNT, CDR2 YENEEA. CDR3 size: 15 residues. The CDR3 DNA reads as TGTGCCAGCAGCTCCGGGACAGGGGCCAGGAATGAGCAGTTCTTC. Its protein is CASSSGTGARNEQFF.

This clone was observed once. CDR3 bases: TGTGCCAGCAGCTTCTTAGCGGGGGCGGGATACGAGCAGTACTTC. This translates into CASSFLAGAGYEQYF. The gene calls are TRBV11-2 and TRBJ2-7, with TRBD2 matching 9 bases. Germline loops: CDR1 SGHAT, CDR2 FQNNGV. The CDR3 extends over 15 amino acids. The junction had 7 bases not matched to a gene; V was cut back by 3 bases and J by 4 bases.

V and J are TRBV4-3 and TRBJ1-1; D is uncertain. Germline V lookup: CDR1 LGHNA, CDR2 YSLEER. This CDR3 contains 12 residues. The V end lost 0 bases, the J end lost 11 bases, and 10 bases lay between the germline ends. CDR3: CASSQEAGRAFF. The CDR3 nucleotides are TGCGCCAGCAGCCAAGAGGCCGGCCGGGCTTTCTTT.

The genes are TRBV5-4 and TRBJ2-7, with 12 bases lining up with TRBD2. The trim removed 3 bases at V and 3 bases at J, leaving 7 bases unmatched. This CDR3 contains 16 residues. The germline V gene encodes CDR1 SGHNT and CDR2 YYREEE (reference sequence). The CDR3 region has the DNA TGTGCCAGCAGCTCCGGACTAGCGGGAAGGGGCTACGAGCAGTACTTC. It codes for CASSSGLAGRGYEQYF. Using reference TRBV5-4 and TRBJ2-7 for the parts outside the CDR3, the full variable domain is ETGVTQSPTHLIKTRGQQVTLRCSSQSGHNTVSWYQQALGQGPQFIFQYYREEENGRGNFPPRFSGLQFPNYSSELNVNALELDDSALYLCASSSGLAGRGYEQYFGPGTRLTVT.

The CDR3 is CASSLVRQHNQPQHF. The CDR3 nucleotides are TGTGCCAGCAGCTTAGTTAGACAGCACAATCAGCCCCAGCATTTT. J is TRBJ1-5 and V is TRBV7-2; tentative D call: TRBD1 (5 bases). This CDR3 is built from 15 residues. CDR1 and CDR2 from the germline V gene are SGHTA and FQGNSA. Trimming removed 1 base from V and 3 bases from J, with 10 bases in between.

This clone was found once. The chain has TRBV11-2 and TRBJ2-7, with a possible D match to TRBD1 (5 bases). From germline, CDR1 is SGHAT and CDR2 FQNNGV. Trimming cost V 3 bases and J 3 bases, with 9 bases left between them. The CDR3 runs 13 residues. CDR3 in DNA: TGTGCCAGCAGCTTGCAGGGCGGCTACGAGCAGTACTTC. Its protein product is CASSLQGGYEQYF.

The rearrangement links TRBV5-1 to TRBJ2-3; no firm D call. Germline CDR1 reads SGHRS; CDR2 reads YFSETQ. V was clipped by 0 bases and J by 3 bases, with 11 bases between them. The CDR3 extends over 15 amino acids. CDR3 nucleotides: TGCGCCAGCAGCTTGGGAATTGTGTTTACAGATACGCAGTATTTT. Its translation is CASSLGIVFTDTQYF.

The V and J genes are TRBV6-5 and TRBJ1-2; the D gene is possibly TRBD1 (5 bases). The CDR3 loop spans 13 amino acids. Trimming removed 0 bases from V and 9 bases from J, with 11 bases in between. Germline-derived CDR1 and CDR2 are MNHEY and SVGAGI. The CDR3 reads CASSYSGVASYTF. The CDR3 DNA is TGTGCCAGCAGTTACTCGGGGGTAGCTAGCTACACCTTC.

V usage is TRBV7-9 and J usage is TRBJ1-4; 10 bases line up with TRBD1. CDR3 length: 15 residues. In germline, CDR1 is SEHNR, CDR2 FQNEAQ (reference sequence). V lost 3 bases to trimming and J lost 6 bases; unmatched junction nucleotides: 4. The CDR3 DNA is TGTGCCAGCAGCTTGGGGACAGGGGCTCATGAAAAACTGTTTTTT. This encodes CASSLGTGAHEKLFF.

The gene calls are TRBV10-1 and TRBJ2-1, with TRBD2 matching 10 bases. The CDR3 extends over 17 amino acids. Germline values: CDR1 WNHNN, CDR2 SYGVQD (reference sequence). J lost 5 bases, V lost 9 bases, and 16 bases had no gene match. CDR3 nucleotide sequence: TGCGCCAGGACGCTAACAACCAAGCGGGAGGGCCACAATGAGCAGTTCTTC. Amino acids: CARTLTTKREGHNEQFF.

The J gene is TRBJ2-3, the V gene TRBV5-1; 10 nucleotides match TRBD2. Germline loops: CDR1 SGHRS, CDR2 YFSETQ. After removal of 4 bases from V and 2 bases from J, the junction contained 4 bases not matched to a gene. This CDR3 has 15 residues. The CDR3 is CASSPGLAATDTQYF. CDR3 sequence (DNA): TGCGCCAGCAGCCCTGGACTAGCGGCCACAGATACGCAGTATTTT. The full variable domain, in which reference TRBV5-1 and TRBJ2-3 provide the parts outside the CDR3, is KAGVTQTPRYLIKTRGQQVTLSCSPISGHRSVSWYQQTPGQGLQFLFEYFSETQRNKGNFPGRFSGRQFSNSRSEMNVSTLELGDSALYLCASSPGLAATDTQYFGPGTRLTVL.

The chain has TRBV9 and TRBJ2-3; 9 bases match TRBD2. Germline lookup yields CDR1 SGDLS and CDR2 YYNGEE. The CDR3 has 18 amino acids. V lost 1 base to trimming and J lost 2 bases; unmatched junction nucleotides: 11. The CDR3 region is CASSVSPLSGSVTDTQYF. Written as DNA, the CDR3 is TGTGCCAGCAGCGTATCTCCACTTAGCGGGAGTGTCACAGATACGCAGTATTTT.

This clone was detected only once. This sequence joins TRBV18 and TRBJ2-5; D might be TRBD2 (5 bases). Germline CDR1 is KGHSH and CDR2 is LQKENI. The CDR3 consists of 14 residues. V was clipped by 3 bases and J by 4 bases, with 12 bases between them. The CDR3 DNA follows: TGTGCCAGCTCACCTACCTTGGCGGGAGAGACCCAGTACTTC. This sequence encodes CASSPTLAGETQYF.

The chain uses TRBV5-1 and TRBJ1-1, with no clear D. With 4 bases removed from V and 1 base from J, the gap between germline ends came to 8 bases. The CDR3 totals 13 residues. Per germline, CDR1 SGHRS and CDR2 YFSETQ. The CDR3 spells CASSAAQNTEAFF. For the CDR3, the DNA is TGCGCCAGCAGCGCAGCACAGAACACTGAAGCTTTCTTT.

Details on this clone: This CDR3 fails to terminate in the conserved phenylalanine or tryptophan, so it likely reflects a read error. The chain is built from TRBV6-9 and TRBJ1-6; tentatively, D is TRBD1 (6 bases). V shed 8 bases and J shed 7 bases, with 15 bases lying between them. CDR3 size: 14 residues. Germline CDR1 MNHGY, CDR2 SVAAGI. The CDR3 DNA reads TGTGCCAGCCGTAAGAGGACAGCCAATTCACCCCTCCACCTT. Translating it yields CASRKRTANSPLHL.

This clone was detected only once. The chain is built from TRBV11-2 and TRBJ2-7; D remains ambiguous. Trimming removed 1 base from V and 0 bases from J, with 7 bases in between. There are 14 residues in the CDR3. From germline, CDR1 is SGHAT and CDR2 FQNNGV. CDR3 region: CASSLGSFSYEQYF. The CDR3 DNA reads as TGTGCCAGCAGCTTAGGGTCCTTCTCCTACGAGCAGTACTTC.

The gene calls are TRBV9 and TRBJ1-4; D unclear. Germline CDR1 SGDLS, CDR2 YYNGEE. Trimming shortened V by 4 bases and J by 8 bases, and 12 bases separated the two germline ends. This CDR3 is built from 13 residues. The DNA of the CDR3 is TGTGCCAGCAGCATTGGAAGGCGGGAAAAACTGTTTTTT. It codes for CASSIGRREKLFF.